This T cell receptor (beta chain) was found in a study of a mutant IDH1 vaccine in newly diagnosed glioma (dated by TCRdb to the early 2020s). For context, the study as a whole: Vaccination began 4-6 weeks after radiotherapy alone, or alongside temozolomide cycles in the chemotherapy-containing groups. Before enrollment, patients had received standard therapy of radiotherapy alone, temozolomide alone, or radiochemotherapy with temozolomide; most received the combination. Peripheral blood was drawn at six visits: V03 (baseline), V05, V07, V10, V12 and V13. For exploratory analyses, 25 to 30 treated patients had longitudinal TCRB deep sequencing done wherever samples were available. Visit V12 was the week-35 safety follow-up and visit V13 was the week-47 end of study. Of the roughly 30 treated patients, approximately 62% were male and approximately 40% were female, and a mean age of roughly 40 years was recorded. General findings and caveats noted by the study authors: It was noted by the authors that analyses of patient blood samples could not be reproduced owing to sample limitations. Vaccine-induced immune responses across multiple MHC alleles were detected in roughly 94% of patients. Selection of PBMC samples for TCRB deep sequencing was based on availability. Changes in the top peripheral T cell clonotypes picked up by TCRB sequencing did not appear to be linked to pseudoprogression.

V is trimmed back by 4 bases and J by 4 bases, and the junction contains 14 bases that no gene match accounts for. For CDR1 and CDR2, the germline V gene lists SGHDT and YYEEEE. The CDR3 sequence holds 19 residues, the cysteine and phenylalanine included. The entry retains the CDR3 DNA only, 57 bases that are in frame from base 1. This clone has a handful of counts. Its binding antigen is unknown. No base-level quality is on record; no much larger clone is a single base apart. The intended sense of this specimen's time point label: week 47, end of study. Each vaccine dose, consisting of 300 ug of a 20-mer mutant IDH1 peptide in Montanide, was administered subcutaneously with topical imiquimod. Eight vaccinations were administered to patients in weeks 1, 3, 5, 7, 11, 15, 19 and 23, corresponding to visits V03 through V10. Newly diagnosed WHO grade 3 or 4 IDH1-mutant astrocytomas showing loss of nuclear ATRX were present in the donors. The samples were drawn from NOA16, a multicentre, single-arm, open-label phase I trial in Germany that tested a mutant IDH1 peptide vaccine in humans for the first time. Genomic DNA for TCRB sequencing was isolated from EDTA blood with the DNeasy Blood and Tissue Kit.

The receptor library was made with the immunoSEQ multiplex PCR assay. Following the manufacturer's protocol, the hsTCRB Kit was used to amplify rearranged TCR beta chain sequences. An Illumina MiSeq was used to sequence the TCRB libraries. In the original analysis: The proprietary platform of the kit vendor was used for demultiplexing, trimming and gene mapping. The table comes from immuneACCESS by way of TCRdb, which keeps in-frame sequences with V and J called. Part of the clones is missing from these tables; in studies checked, under half for an unresolved V gene and the rest for unknown reasons. V and J calls and clone size are copied from that table; D and trimming were computed from the DNA. The sample includes some 32,000 clones, with around nine tenths observed a single time. 2% to 2.5% of the sample is taken by the ten largest.

This sequence was found in a middle-aged man with glioma. Material: PBMCs, obtained from a glioma patient whose treatment included an IDH1 peptide vaccine. Recombination linked TRBV5-6 to TRBJ2-3; TRBD2 lines up with 14 middle nucleotides. The DNA sequence is given as TGTGCCAGCAGCGGTACAGACCCGGGACTAGCGGGAGCCGCAGATACGCAGTATTTT. Its translation is CASSGTDPGLAGAADTQYF.